This T cell receptor (beta chain) appears in the sequencing data of a study of T cells in Graves' hyperthyroidism and ophthalmopathy. V trimming: 6 bases; J trimming: 3 bases; junction bases outside the gene matches: 9. CDR3 length: 17 amino acids. Germline V gene sequence: CDR1 LGHNA, CDR2 YNFKEQ. What was amplified from RNA transcripts were TCR beta CDR3 regions. The TCR CDR3 first-round RT-PCR relied on the HTBI primer set. Using its own MiXCR run on the multiplex PCR reads, TCRdb lists one record per CDR3 protein. Of over 500,000 distinct CDR3 sequences listed, roughly a sixth are singletons. The V call is TRBV4-2, the J call TRBJ2-2; 11 bases are a match to TRBD2. Sequenced input: blood. This TCR was sampled from a woman under 30 with Graves' ophthalmopathy. In DNA form, the CDR3 reads TGTGCCAGCAGTTTATGGCAACTAGCGGGGGACACCGGGGAGCTGTTTTTT. Protein: CASSLWQLAGDTGELFF.